This record looks at one T cell receptor (beta chain) sequence and its context. Its antigen is currently unknown. The trim removed 2 bases at V and 3 bases at J, leaving 8 bases unmatched. This CDR3 region has 17 residues. The germline V gene has CDR1 MGHDK and CDR2 SYGVNS. The data stem from a study of immune evolution from preneoplasia to lung adenocarcinoma. Study-wide findings and caveats: KRAS-mutant nodules had the highest T cell clonality.

The method was immunoSEQ multiplex PCR; TCRdb's version includes in-frame clones alone and lacks a portion of them. This table holds roughly 7,500 clones, nearly 75% found once. The V gene is TRBV25-1, the J gene TRBJ2-2; 8 nucleotides line up with TRBD1. The specimen was FFPE atypical adenomatous hyperplasia tissue from the lung. Stated subset: atypical adenomatous hyperplasia (AAH), lung preneoplasia. The receptor was isolated from a donor at least 70 years old with lung adenocarcinoma. Some clones in this sample may be carry-over from other donors' samples. The DNA of the CDR3 is TGTGCCAGCAGTGAAGCATTGACAGGGGCGGACACCGGGGAGCTGTTTTTT. Residues: CASSEALTGADTGELFF.